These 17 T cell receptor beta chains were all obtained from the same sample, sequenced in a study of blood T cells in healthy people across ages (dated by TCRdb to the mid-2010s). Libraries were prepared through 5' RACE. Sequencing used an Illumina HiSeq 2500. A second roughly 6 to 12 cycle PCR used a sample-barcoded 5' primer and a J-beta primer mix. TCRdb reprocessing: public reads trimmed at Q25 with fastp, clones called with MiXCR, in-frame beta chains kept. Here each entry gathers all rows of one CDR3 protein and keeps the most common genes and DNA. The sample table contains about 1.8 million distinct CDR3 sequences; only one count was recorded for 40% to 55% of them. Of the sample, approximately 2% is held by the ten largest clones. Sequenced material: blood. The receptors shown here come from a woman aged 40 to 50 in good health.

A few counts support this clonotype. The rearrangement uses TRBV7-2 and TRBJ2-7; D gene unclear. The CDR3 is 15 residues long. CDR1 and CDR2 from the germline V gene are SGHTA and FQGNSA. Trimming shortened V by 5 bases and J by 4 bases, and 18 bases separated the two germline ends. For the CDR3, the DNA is TGTGCCAGCAGCAGAGGTGGGCAGGTCAGGTACGAGCAGTACTTC. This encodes CASSRGGQVRYEQYF.

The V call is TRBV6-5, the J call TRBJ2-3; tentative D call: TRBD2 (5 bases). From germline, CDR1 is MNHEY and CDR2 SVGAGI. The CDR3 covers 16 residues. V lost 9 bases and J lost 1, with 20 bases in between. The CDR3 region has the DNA TGTGCCAGGCCACGGAGGAAAGTGGAGGGCACAGATACGCAGTATTTT. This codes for CARPRRKVEGTDTQYF.

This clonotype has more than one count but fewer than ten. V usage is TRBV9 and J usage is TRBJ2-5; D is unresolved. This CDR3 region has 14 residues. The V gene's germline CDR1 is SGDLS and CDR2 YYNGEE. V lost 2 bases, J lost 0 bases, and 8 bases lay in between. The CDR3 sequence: CASSVLFDQETQYF. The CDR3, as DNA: TGTGCCAGCAGCGTCCTATTTGACCAAGAGACCCAGTACTTC.

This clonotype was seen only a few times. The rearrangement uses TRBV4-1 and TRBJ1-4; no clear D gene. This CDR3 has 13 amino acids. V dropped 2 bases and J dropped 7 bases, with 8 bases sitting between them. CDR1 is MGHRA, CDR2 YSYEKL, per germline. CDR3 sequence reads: CASSQLRGEKLFF. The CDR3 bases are TGCGCCAGCAGCCAACTCCGCGGTGAAAAACTGTTTTTT.

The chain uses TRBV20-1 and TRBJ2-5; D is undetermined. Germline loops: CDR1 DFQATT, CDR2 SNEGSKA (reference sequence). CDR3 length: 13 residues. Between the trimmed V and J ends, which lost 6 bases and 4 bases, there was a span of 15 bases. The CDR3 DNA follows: TGCAGTGCCCACTTGGCGAGGTCAGAGACCCAGTACTTC. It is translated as CSAHLARSETQYF.

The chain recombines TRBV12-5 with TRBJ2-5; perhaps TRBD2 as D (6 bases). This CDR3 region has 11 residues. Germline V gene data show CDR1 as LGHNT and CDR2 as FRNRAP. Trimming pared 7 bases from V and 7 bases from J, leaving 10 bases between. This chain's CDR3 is CASAGEVTQYF. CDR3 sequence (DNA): TGTGCTAGTGCGGGGGAAGTGACCCAGTACTTC.

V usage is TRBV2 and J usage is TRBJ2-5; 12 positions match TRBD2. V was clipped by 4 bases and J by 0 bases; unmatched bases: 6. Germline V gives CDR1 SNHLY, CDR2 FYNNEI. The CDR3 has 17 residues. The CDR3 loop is CASSVRTSGAYQETQYF. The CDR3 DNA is TGTGCCAGCAGTGTTAGGACTAGCGGGGCCTACCAAGAGACCCAGTACTTC.

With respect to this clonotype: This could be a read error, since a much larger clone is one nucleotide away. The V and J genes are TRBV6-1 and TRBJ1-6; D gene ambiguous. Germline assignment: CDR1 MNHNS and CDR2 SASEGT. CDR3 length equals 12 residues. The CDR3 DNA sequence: TGTGCCAGCAGTGACGATAATTCACCCCCCCACTTT. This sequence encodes CASSDDNSPPHF.

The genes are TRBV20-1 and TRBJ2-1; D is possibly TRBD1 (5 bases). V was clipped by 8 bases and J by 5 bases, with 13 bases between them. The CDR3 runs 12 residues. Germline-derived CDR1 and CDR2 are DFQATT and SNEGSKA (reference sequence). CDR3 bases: TGCAGTTCCCAGGGCCTCGACAATGAGCAGTTCTTC. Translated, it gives CSSQGLDNEQFF.

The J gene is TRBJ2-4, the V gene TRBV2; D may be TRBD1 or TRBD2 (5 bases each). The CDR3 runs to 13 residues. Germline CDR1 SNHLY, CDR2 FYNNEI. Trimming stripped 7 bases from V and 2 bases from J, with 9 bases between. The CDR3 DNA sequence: TGTGCCAGCATGTGGGGGACCAAAAACATTCAGTACTTC. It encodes CASMWGTKNIQYF. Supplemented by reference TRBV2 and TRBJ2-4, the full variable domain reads EPEVTQTPSHQVTQMGQEVILRCVPISNHLYFYWYRQILGQKVEFLVSFYNNEISEKSEIFDDQFSVERPDGSNFTLKIRSTKLEDSAMYFCASMWGTKNIQYFGAGTRLSVL.

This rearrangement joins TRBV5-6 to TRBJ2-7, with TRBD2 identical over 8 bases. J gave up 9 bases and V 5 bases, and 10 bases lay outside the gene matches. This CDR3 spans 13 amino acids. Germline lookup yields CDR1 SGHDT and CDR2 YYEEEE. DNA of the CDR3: TGTGCCAGCAGTTGGGGGACTAGTTGGGGGCAGTACTTC. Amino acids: CASSWGTSWGQYF.

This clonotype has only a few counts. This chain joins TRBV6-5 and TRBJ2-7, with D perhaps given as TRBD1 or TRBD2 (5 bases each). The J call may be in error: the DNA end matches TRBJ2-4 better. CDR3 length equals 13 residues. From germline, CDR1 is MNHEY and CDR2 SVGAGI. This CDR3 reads CASSPVLGDIQYF. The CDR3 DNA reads TGTGCCAGCAGTCCAGTCTTGGGGGACATTCAGTACTTC.

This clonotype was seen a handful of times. In DNA, the CDR3 is TGTGCCAGCAGCTTAGGCGTCCGCGACAGGCTAGGGGAGACCCAGTACTTC. Translating gives CASSLGVRDRLGETQYF. This chain joins TRBV7-2 and TRBJ2-5, with D possibly matching TRBD1 (6 bases). Trimming took off 1 base at V and 5 bases at J, with 20 bases between the two ends. The germline V gene has CDR1 SGHTA and CDR2 FQGNSA. CDR3 size: 17 residues.

CDR3: CASSPGHLSREQYF. In DNA, the CDR3 is TGTGCCAGCAGCCCGGGTCACTTGTCACGGGAGCAGTACTTC. The chain is built from TRBV11-3 and TRBJ2-7; no firm D call. With 5 bases removed from V and 7 bases from J, the gap between germline ends came to 18 bases. Germline lookup yields CDR1 SGHNT and CDR2 YENEEA. This CDR3 region has 14 residues. Full variable domain (outside the CDR3, taken from reference TRBV11-3 and TRBJ2-7): EAGVVQSPRYKIIEKKQPVAFWCNPISGHNTLYWYLQNLGQGPELLIRYENEEAVDDSQLPKDRFSAERLKGVDSTLKIQPAELGDSAVYLCASSPGHLSREQYFGPGTRLTVT.

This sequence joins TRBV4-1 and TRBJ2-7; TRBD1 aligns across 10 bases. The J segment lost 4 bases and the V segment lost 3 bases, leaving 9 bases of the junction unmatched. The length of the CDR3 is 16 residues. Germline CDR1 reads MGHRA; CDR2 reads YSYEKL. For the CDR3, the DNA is TGCGCCAGCAGCCAGGGGGGACAGGGGAAGTGGTACGAGCAGTACTTC. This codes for CASSQGGQGKWYEQYF.

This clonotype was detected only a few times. In DNA, the CDR3 is TGCAGTGCTCATCGGTCCCTAGAAGAGACCCAGTACTTC. This translates into CSAHRSLEETQYF. This sequence joins TRBV20-1 and TRBJ2-5; no clear D. The V end was cut by 5 bases, the J end by 3 bases, with 13 bases between. Germline loops: CDR1 DFQATT, CDR2 SNEGSKA (reference sequence). CDR3 length: 13 residues.

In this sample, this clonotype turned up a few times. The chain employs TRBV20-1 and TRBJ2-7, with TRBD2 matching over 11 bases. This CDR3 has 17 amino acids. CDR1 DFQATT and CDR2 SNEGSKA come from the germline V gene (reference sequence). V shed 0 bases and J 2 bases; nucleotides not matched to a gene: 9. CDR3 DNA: TGCAGTGCTAGAGAATCTAGCGGGGGGTCCACGCCCTACGAGCAGTACTTC. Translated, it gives CSARESSGGSTPYEQYF.